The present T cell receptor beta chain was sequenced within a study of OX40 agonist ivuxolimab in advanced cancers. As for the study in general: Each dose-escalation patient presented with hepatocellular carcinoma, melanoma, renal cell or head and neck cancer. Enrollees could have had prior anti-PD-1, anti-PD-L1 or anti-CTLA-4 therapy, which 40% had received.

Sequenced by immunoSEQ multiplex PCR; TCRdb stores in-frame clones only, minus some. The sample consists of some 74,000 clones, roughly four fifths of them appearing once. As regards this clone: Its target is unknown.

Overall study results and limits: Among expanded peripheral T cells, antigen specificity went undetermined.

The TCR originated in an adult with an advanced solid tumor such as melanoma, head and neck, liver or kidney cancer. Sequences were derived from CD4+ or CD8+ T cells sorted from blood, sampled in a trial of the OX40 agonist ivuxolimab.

The CDR3 bases are TGTGCCAGCAGCCCGTCCCTTGGCAATGAGCAGTTCTTC. This gives the protein CASSPSLGNEQFF. V gene TRBV6-5 combines with J gene TRBJ2-1; D unresolved. Trimming took off 6 bases at V and 6 bases at J, with 12 bases between the two ends. The germline gives CDR1 MNHEY, CDR2 SVGAGI. CDR3 length: 13 amino acids.